The next 27 T cell receptor beta chains were all read from a single sample in a study of control samples from healthy donors and cancer patients (dated by TCRdb to about 2020). To prepare the library, the immunoSEQ multiplex PCR assay was applied. TCRdb re-hosts the immuneACCESS table, in-frame sequences only. Its copies lack some clones; in the studies checked, an unresolved V gene accounts for under half of them, and the cause for the rest is not known. In all, the sample holds about 120,000 clones, and more than 75% of those were seen once. Clones ranked in the top ten supply around 2.5% of the sample. Sample: blood. These receptors were collected from an older woman in good health.

V and J are TRBV6-2 or TRBV6-3 and TRBJ2-1; 8 bases align to TRBD1. Germline-derived CDR1 and CDR2 are MNHEY and SVGEGT. CDR3 length: 13 amino acids. J was trimmed by 16 bases and V by 2 bases; bases with no gene match: 10. The CDR3 DNA reads as TGTGCCAGCAGTTACAAGGACAGGGAGAGGTGTTTCTTC. As protein: CASSYKDRERCFF.

This rearrangement joins TRBV14 to TRBJ1-1; D remains unclear. Between the trimmed V and J ends, which lost 0 bases and 1 base, there was a span of 9 bases. This CDR3 comprises 15 residues. Germline CDR1 SGHDN, CDR2 FVKESK. CDR3 sequence: CASSQDRAGNTEAFF. CDR3 nucleotides: TGTGCCAGCAGCCAAGATAGAGCGGGGAACACTGAAGCTTTCTTT.

The chain uses TRBV4-3 and TRBJ1-4; D might be TRBD1 (6 bases). V was cut by 3 bases and J by 0 bases, with 14 bases left in between. Germline V CDR1 and CDR2: LGHNA, YSLEER. This CDR3 is built from 17 residues. CDR3 DNA: TGCGCCAGCAGCCAGCCTCGACAGGAGCCAACTAATGAAAAACTGTTTTTT. Translating gives CASSQPRQEPTNEKLFF.

CDR3 coding DNA: TGTGCCACGACTAGTGGAATTGGCTATGGCTACACCTTC. Translated, it gives CATTSGIGYGYTF. This rearrangement joins TRBV6-5 to TRBJ1-2; D ambiguous. The V and J ends lost 10 bases and 4 bases respectively, with 16 bases between them. CDR3 length: 13 amino acids. CDR1 MNHEY and CDR2 SVGAGI come from the germline V gene.

The chain uses TRBV10-1 and TRBJ1-5, with D possibly matching TRBD1 (5 bases). Germline V lookup: CDR1 WNHNN, CDR2 SYGVQD (reference sequence). V shed 4 bases and J shed 5 bases, with 12 bases lying between them. The CDR3 extends over 14 amino acids. The DNA of the CDR3 is TGCGCCAGCAGTGCCGGGACGGATGATCAGCCCCAGCATTTT. Its protein is CASSAGTDDQPQHF.

The chain couples TRBV19 to TRBJ1-2; possibly TRBD1 for D (5 bases). V dropped 3 bases and J dropped 3 bases, with 14 bases sitting between them. CDR1 is LNHDA and CDR2 is SQIVND in the germline V gene (reference sequence). This CDR3 region has 15 residues. The CDR3 sequence: CASSIELGADYGYTF. In nucleotides, the CDR3 is TGTGCCAGTAGTATTGAGCTCGGGGCAGACTATGGCTACACCTTC.

This sequence joins TRBV7-2 and TRBJ2-7, with 9 bases fitting TRBD1. Germline V gene data show CDR1 as SGHTA and CDR2 as FQGNSA. Losses at the gene ends were 2 bases for V and 7 bases for J; bases not matched to a gene: 12. The CDR3 totals 16 residues. This CDR3 reads CASSLNGQGSWGEQYF. The CDR3 DNA follows: TGTGCCAGCAGCTTAAATGGACAGGGGAGCTGGGGGGAGCAGTACTTC.

This chain joins TRBV19 and TRBJ2-2; no definite D call. Germline loops: CDR1 LNHDA, CDR2 SQIVND (reference sequence). The CDR3 runs to 15 residues. Trimming removed 2 bases from V and 6 bases from J, with 13 bases in between. The CDR3 loop is CASSISYVSAGELFF. Here the CDR3 DNA reads TGTGCCAGTAGTATAAGCTATGTCAGCGCCGGGGAGCTGTTTTTT.

This clone was counted once. The chain employs TRBV12-3 or TRBV12-4 and TRBJ2-1; D remains ambiguous. There are 11 residues in the CDR3. Trimming left V 6 bases short and J 8 bases short, with 8 bases between. The CDR3 reads CASSREDEQFF. CDR3 sequence (DNA): TGTGCCAGCAGCCGAGAGGATGAGCAGTTCTTC.

V gene TRBV4-1 combines with J gene TRBJ2-5; 12 bases fit TRBD2. V gave up 0 bases and J gave up 4 bases; unmatched junction bases: 12. This CDR3 is built from 19 residues. The germline V gene has CDR1 MGHRA and CDR2 YSYEKL. CDR3 sequence reads: CASSQESSGGGTVGETQYF. CDR3 DNA: TGCGCCAGCAGCCAAGAGTCTAGCGGGGGGGGAACGGTCGGAGAGACCCAGTACTTC.

This chain joins TRBV5-1 and TRBJ1-2; D is perhaps TRBD1 (5 bases). CDR1 is SGHRS and CDR2 is YFSETQ in the germline V gene. The germline V and J ends were trimmed by 0 bases and 5 bases, with 14 bases remaining between them. The CDR3 runs to 15 residues. The CDR3 region is CASSLGAGGAYGYTF. The CDR3 DNA is TGCGCCAGCAGCTTGGGAGCAGGTGGGGCTTATGGCTACACCTTC.

The chain uses TRBV24-1 and TRBJ2-5, with 7 bases identical to TRBD1. V trimming: 3 bases; J trimming: 5 bases; junction bases outside the gene matches: 8. Germline V gene lookup returns CDR1 KGHDR and CDR2 SFDVKD. This CDR3 is built from 15 residues. CDR3 sequence (DNA): TGTGCCACCAGTGATGATACAGGGGAAAAGGAGACCCAGTACTTC. Translating gives CATSDDTGEKETQYF.

The chain recombines TRBV5-4 with TRBJ1-1; D is ambiguous. This CDR3 is 14 amino acids long. Per the germline V gene, CDR1 is SGHNT and CDR2 is YYREEE (reference sequence). V dropped 4 bases and J dropped 1 base, with 11 bases sitting between them. CDR3 residues: CASSDADANTEAFF. The CDR3 nucleotides read TGTGCCAGCAGCGACGCGGATGCGAACACTGAAGCTTTCTTT.

The chain links TRBV15 to TRBJ2-7; D uncertain. V lost 2 bases, J lost 0 bases, and 17 bases lay in between. Germline loops: CDR1 LNHNV, CDR2 YYDKDF (reference sequence). The CDR3 loop spans 17 amino acids. The CDR3 sequence is CATSRSANPWSSYEQYF. CDR3 bases: TGTGCCACCAGCAGATCCGCGAACCCCTGGTCCTCCTACGAGCAGTACTTC. The full variable domain, in which reference TRBV15 and TRBJ2-7 provide the parts outside the CDR3, is DAMVIQNPRYQVTQFGKPVTLSCSQTLNHNVMYWYQQKSSQAPKLLFHYYDKDFNNEADTPDNFQSRRPNTSFCFLDIRSPGLGDTAMYLCATSRSANPWSSYEQYFGPGTRLTVT.

The V gene is TRBV9, the J gene TRBJ2-3; 10 nucleotides match TRBD2. CDR1 and CDR2 (germline): SGDLS, YYNGEE. Germline trimming cut 0 bases from V and 6 bases from J; bases unmatched to any gene: 1. This CDR3 is 14 amino acids long. CDR3 DNA: TGTGCCAGCAGCGTAGCTAGCGGGGGCGATACGCAGTATTTT. Translation: CASSVASGGDTQYF. The complete variable domain, with remaining parts taken from reference TRBV9 and TRBJ2-3, reads DSGVTQTPKHLITATGQRVTLRCSPRSGDLSVYWYQQSLDQGLQFLIQYYNGEERAKGNILERFSAQQFPDLHSELNLSSLELGDSALYFCASSVASGGDTQYFGPGTRLTVL.

The chain couples TRBV4-1 to TRBJ2-3; TRBD1 aligns across 9 bases. V shed 5 bases, J shed 0 bases, and the junction held 3 bases outside the gene matches. This CDR3 is built from 15 residues. CDR1 is MGHRA and CDR2 is YSYEKL in the germline V gene. The CDR3 DNA follows: TGCGCCAGCAGCGGAGGGACAGGGAGCACAGATACGCAGTATTTT. It yields the protein CASSGGTGSTDTQYF.

This clone has only one observation. The genes are TRBV25-1 and TRBJ2-2, with 9 bases lining up with TRBD2. The CDR3 loop spans 15 amino acids. V gave up 8 bases and J gave up 1 base; unmatched junction bases: 5. Germline CDR1 is MGHDK and CDR2 is SYGVNS. CDR3 nucleotides: TGTGCCAGCCGGAGCGGGGGGATGAACACCGGGGAGCTGTTTTTT. Protein sequence: CASRSGGMNTGELFF.

The chain combines TRBV4-1 with TRBJ2-1, with 9 bases that match TRBD2. Trimming at V came to 6 bases and at J to 2 bases, leaving 2 bases not matched to a gene. This CDR3 contains 14 residues. The germline V gene encodes CDR1 MGHRA and CDR2 YSYEKL. Written as DNA, the CDR3 is TGCGCCAGCAGGGAGCGGGGGGCCTACAATGAGCAGTTCTTC. Encoded protein: CASRERGAYNEQFF.

The chain uses TRBV5-1 and TRBJ2-5; D is possibly TRBD1 (6 bases). There are 13 residues in the CDR3. Germline CDR1 SGHRS, CDR2 YFSETQ. V lost 7 bases and J 1 base, leaving 11 bases between the germline ends. The CDR3 DNA is TGCGCCAGCCATGAAGGGGGCCAAGAGACCCAGTACTTC. Protein product: CASHEGGQETQYF.

The chain combines TRBV19 with TRBJ1-6; 8 bases map to TRBD1. Trimming cost V 3 bases and J 8 bases; bases outside gene matches: 3. Germline V gives CDR1 LNHDA, CDR2 SQIVND (reference sequence). This CDR3 contains 14 residues. This CDR3 is CASSIETGDSPLHF. The CDR3 DNA reads TGTGCCAGTAGTATTGAGACAGGGGATTCACCCCTCCACTTT.

This clone was counted only a few times. The chain carries TRBV7-2 and TRBJ1-5; no firm D call. Trimming cost V 5 bases and J 6 bases, with 11 bases left between them. The length of the CDR3 is 13 residues. The germline V gene encodes CDR1 SGHTA and CDR2 FQGNSA. CDR3 sequence reads: CASSIGRVQPQHF. In DNA, the CDR3 is TGTGCCAGCAGCATTGGGAGGGTTCAGCCCCAGCATTTT.

The J gene is TRBJ1-5, the V gene TRBV6-6; no reliable D call. This CDR3 has 14 amino acids. The ends were cut back, 2 bases at V and 0 bases at J, with 5 bases in the middle. Germline V gene data show CDR1 as MNHNY and CDR2 as SVGAGI (reference sequence). The CDR3 DNA reads as TGTGCCAGCAGTTACATAGATAGCAATCAGCCCCAGCATTTT. Encoded protein: CASSYIDSNQPQHF.

This chain links TRBV7-2 with TRBJ2-2; 8 nucleotides match TRBD2. Germline V gene sequence: CDR1 SGHTA, CDR2 FQGNSA. V was clipped by 8 bases and J by 4 bases; unmatched bases: 9. The CDR3 sequence is 15 residues long. The CDR3 sequence: CASAITGGATGELFF. The CDR3 DNA reads TGTGCCAGCGCAATAACCGGGGGGGCCACCGGGGAGCTGTTTTTT.

This clone was recorded only once. The rearrangement uses TRBV2 and TRBJ2-3; D possibly uses TRBD1 or TRBD2 (6 bases each). This CDR3 has 13 amino acids. The V and J ends lost 7 bases and 3 bases respectively, with 11 bases between them. CDR1 is SNHLY and CDR2 is FYNNEI in the germline V gene. CDR3 sequence (DNA): TGTGCCAGCACTAGGGGGAGGACAGATACGCAGTATTTT. This translates into CASTRGRTDTQYF.

This clone appeared a single time. The J gene is TRBJ2-2, the V gene TRBV24-1; D is unresolved. CDR3 size: 14 residues. V shed 7 bases and J shed 0 bases, with 8 bases lying between them. Germline CDR1 is KGHDR and CDR2 is SFDVKD. The CDR3 is CATRPGANTGELFF. The CDR3 nucleotides are TGTGCCACCAGGCCTGGAGCGAACACCGGGGAGCTGTTTTTT.

The chain links TRBV4-1 to TRBJ2-1, with 11 bases lining up with TRBD1. This CDR3 comprises 15 residues. The trim removed 6 bases at V and 8 bases at J, leaving 9 bases unmatched. Germline V lookup: CDR1 MGHRA, CDR2 YSYEKL. In DNA, the CDR3 is TGCGCCAGCAGGAGAGGGGACAGGGGGATGGATGAGCAGTTCTTC. Its translation: CASRRGDRGMDEQFF.

V usage is TRBV6-5 and J usage is TRBJ1-4; D gene unclear. Germline CDR1 is MNHEY and CDR2 is SVGAGI. The CDR3 is made up of 14 amino acids. V was clipped by 7 bases and J by 4 bases, with 13 bases between them. The CDR3 nucleotides are TGTGCCAGCAAATGGGTCAGTAATAATGAAAAACTGTTTTTT. It translates to CASKWVSNNEKLFF.